Given below is one T cell receptor beta chain in context. Its antigen is unidentified. An end of the junction does not agree with germline; a read error may underlie this. From germline, CDR1 is SSHAT and CDR2 FNYEAQ (reference sequence). This CDR3 spans 14 amino acids. The study reverse transcribed the entire isolated RNA, so it sequenced expressed TCRB transcripts. Generated by immunoSEQ multiplex PCR, the TCRdb table keeps only in-frame clones and is missing some. The sample carries about 150,000 clones, 10% recorded once. These data are taken from a study of beta chain features in type 1 diabetes. Study-level results: Shortening of TCRB CDR3s, moderate but significant, appeared in all four CD4+ subsets of Type 1 diabetes patients. High TCR expression in some cells could lead to their over-representation in cDNA sequencing.

Sample: central memory CD4+ T cells from blood. This chain uses TRBV7-7 with TRBJ2-2; no clear D. The clonotype comes from a man aged 25-40 years with type 1 diabetes. The CDR3 reads CASSLVRNTGELFF. The CDR3 region has the DNA TGTGCTAGCAGCTTAGTTAGGAACACCGGGGAGCTGTTTTTT.